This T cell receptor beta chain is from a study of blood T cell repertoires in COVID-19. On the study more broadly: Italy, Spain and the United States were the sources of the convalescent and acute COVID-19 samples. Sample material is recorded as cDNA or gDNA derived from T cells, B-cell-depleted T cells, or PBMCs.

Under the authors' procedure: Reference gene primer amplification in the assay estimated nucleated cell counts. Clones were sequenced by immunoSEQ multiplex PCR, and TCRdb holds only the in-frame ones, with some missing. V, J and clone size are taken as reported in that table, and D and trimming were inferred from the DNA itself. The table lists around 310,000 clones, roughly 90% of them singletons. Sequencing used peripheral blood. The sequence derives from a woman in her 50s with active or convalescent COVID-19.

The chain's CDR3 is CASSIRAGQFGAFF. The CDR3 coding sequence is TGTGCCAGTAGTATACGGGCGGGGCAGTTTGGAGCTTTCTTT. The chain employs TRBV19 and TRBJ1-1; perhaps TRBD1 as D (5 bases). V lost 2 bases to trimming and J lost 10 bases, with 17 bases between them. The V gene's germline CDR1 is LNHDA and CDR2 SQIVND (reference sequence). This CDR3 comprises 14 residues.